The present entry profiles one T cell receptor (beta chain) with its context. Which antigen it targets is not known. Base quality data are lacking; no much larger clone is found one base away. The data originate from a study of T cell responses to AZD1222 COVID-19 vaccine (dated by TCRdb to the early 2020s). As for the study more broadly: AZD1222 recipients with second doses at about 4 weeks or about 12 weeks were pooled, because spike-specific TCR depth and breadth did not differ between schedules. A total of under 250 trial participants underwent TCR sequencing, of whom about 210 had received two doses of AZD1222 and 26 had received two doses of the MenACWY control vaccine. Trial participants were enrolled into age subgroups of 18-55, 56-69 and 70-plus years, which contained approximately 150, 30 and 60 TCR-sequenced participants, respectively.

In the paper's terms, the time point label means: baseline before first vaccination. Samples from vaccinated people were obtained from the UK trials COV001 and COV002, which included a single-blind randomized controlled phase 2/3 trial of AZD1222 (ChAdOx1 nCoV-19) in healthy adults. Trial participant PBMC samples were collected at day 0 and day 28 after the second dose for TCRbeta chain sequencing. Including the terminal cysteine and phenylalanine, the CDR3 comprises 14 residues. The retained sequence is limited to the CDR3, 42 bases, with the frame set at the first base. Trimming costs V 8 bases and J 4 bases, and their ends lie 15 bases apart. In the germline V gene, CDR1 corresponds to MNHEY and CDR2 to SVGAGI. The CDR3 regions of human TCRbeta chains were subjected to immunosequencing. On the study's bioinformatics: TCRs in the repertoires were matched against a reference library of SARS-CoV-2-specific TCRs that had been generated with the MIRA antigen-specificity platform. Breadth meant the fraction of unique TCRs that were SARS-CoV-2-associated, whereas depth meant the fraction of total T cells that were SARS-CoV-2-associated. Using the MIRA data, each spike-specific TCR was assigned both to the spike region to which the TCR was reactive and to a CD4 or CD8 class. Log10-transformed breadth and depth values were compared by one-way ANOVA with Sidak's multiple comparisons tests. TCRdb obtained this table from immuneACCESS and retained in-frame rearrangements with V and J assigned. These tables miss some clones; where compared with another copy, unresolved V genes account for less than half of the shortfall, and the remainder is unexplained. D and trimming were read from the DNA, whereas the V and J calls and clone size are those reported in that table. The sample has under 100,000 clones on record, 86% of them singletons. More than 7% of the sample is held by the ten biggest clonotypes.

Findings and caveats that apply to the study as a whole: After two AZD1222 doses, spike-specific TCR breadth and depth were significantly higher than at day 0 and than in MenACWY recipients. No day 14 peak-response samples were available, so repertoires were characterized only after the peak T cell response. Nearly half of unique spike-specific TCRs reportedly recognized epitopes outside regions mutated in the B.1.351 and B.1.1.7 variants. Conclusions about previously exposed vaccinees are limited, since just 5 or 6 AZD1222 recipients were seropositive for SARS-CoV-2 at baseline. The whole spike protein was spanned by vaccine-associated CD4 TCRs, and dominant responses were seen in regions 160-218 and 743-854. Most participants were white British and females outnumbered males, and the authors suggested that clonal diversity may have been underestimated. In the small 56-69-year group, the increase in depth fell short of significance, most likely because of low power.

The chain was built from TRBV6-5 and TRBJ1-3; the D region possibly corresponds to TRBD1 (5 bases align). Source: peripheral blood, taken on day 0 of AZD1222 vaccination. This TCR came from an adult in good health. The nucleotide sequence reads as follows: TGTGCCAGCTTAAGGTGGGGCGACGGAAACACCATATATTTT. Its amino acids are CASLRWGDGNTIYF.